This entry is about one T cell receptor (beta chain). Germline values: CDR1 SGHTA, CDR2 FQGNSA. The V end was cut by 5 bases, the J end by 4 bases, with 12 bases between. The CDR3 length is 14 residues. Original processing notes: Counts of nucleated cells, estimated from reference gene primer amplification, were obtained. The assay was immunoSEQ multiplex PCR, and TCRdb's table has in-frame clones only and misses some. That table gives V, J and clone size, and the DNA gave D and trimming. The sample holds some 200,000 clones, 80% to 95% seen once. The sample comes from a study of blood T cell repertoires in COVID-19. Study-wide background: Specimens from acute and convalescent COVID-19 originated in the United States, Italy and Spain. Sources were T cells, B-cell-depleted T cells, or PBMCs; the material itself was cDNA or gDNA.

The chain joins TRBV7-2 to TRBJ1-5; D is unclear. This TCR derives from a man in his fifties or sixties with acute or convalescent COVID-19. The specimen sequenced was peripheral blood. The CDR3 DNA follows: TGTGCCAGCAGCCCGACTGGTCCGAATCAGCCCCAGCATTTT. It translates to CASSPTGPNQPQHF.